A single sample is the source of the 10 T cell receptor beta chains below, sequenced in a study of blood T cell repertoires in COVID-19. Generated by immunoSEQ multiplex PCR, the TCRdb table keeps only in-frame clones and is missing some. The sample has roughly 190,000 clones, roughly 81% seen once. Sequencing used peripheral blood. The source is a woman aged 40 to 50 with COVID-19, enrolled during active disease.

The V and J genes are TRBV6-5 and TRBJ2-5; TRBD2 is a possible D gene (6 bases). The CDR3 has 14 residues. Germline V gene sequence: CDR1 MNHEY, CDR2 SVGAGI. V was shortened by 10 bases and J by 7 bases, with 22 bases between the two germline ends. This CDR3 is CATSLGTGDLTQYF. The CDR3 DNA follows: TGTGCCACCTCCCTCGGGACGGGAGACTTGACCCAGTACTTC.

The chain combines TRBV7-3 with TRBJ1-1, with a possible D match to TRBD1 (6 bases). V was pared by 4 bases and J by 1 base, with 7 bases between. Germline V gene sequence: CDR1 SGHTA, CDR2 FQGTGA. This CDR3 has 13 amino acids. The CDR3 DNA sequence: TGTGCCAGCAGCTCGGACAGGAACACTGAAGCTTTCTTT. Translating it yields CASSSDRNTEAFF. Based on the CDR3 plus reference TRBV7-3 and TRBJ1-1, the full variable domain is GAGVSQTPSNKVTEKGKYVELRCDPISGHTALYWYRQSLGQGPEFLIYFQGTGAADDSGLPNDRFFAVRPEGSVSTLKIQRTERGDSAVYLCASSSDRNTEAFFGQGTRLTVV.

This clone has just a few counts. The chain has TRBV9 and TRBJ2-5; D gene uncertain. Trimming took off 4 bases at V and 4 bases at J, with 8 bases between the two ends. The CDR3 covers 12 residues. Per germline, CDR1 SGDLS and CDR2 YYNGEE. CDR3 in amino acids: CASSSSLETQYF. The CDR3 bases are TGTGCCAGCAGCTCCTCTCTAGAGACCCAGTACTTC.

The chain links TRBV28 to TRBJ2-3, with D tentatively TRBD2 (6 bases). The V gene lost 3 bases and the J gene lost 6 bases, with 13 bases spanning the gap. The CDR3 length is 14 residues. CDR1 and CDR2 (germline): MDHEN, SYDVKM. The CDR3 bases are TGTGCCAGCAGTTTGTCCGGCAGCGGGGATACGCAGTATTTT. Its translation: CASSLSGSGDTQYF.

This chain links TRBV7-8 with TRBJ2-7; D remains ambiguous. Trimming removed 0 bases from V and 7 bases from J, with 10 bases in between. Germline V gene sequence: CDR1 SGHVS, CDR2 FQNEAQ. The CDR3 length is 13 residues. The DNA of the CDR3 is TGTGCCAGCAGCTTAGCGACTGTGAGGGAGCAGTACGTC. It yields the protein CASSLATVREQYV.

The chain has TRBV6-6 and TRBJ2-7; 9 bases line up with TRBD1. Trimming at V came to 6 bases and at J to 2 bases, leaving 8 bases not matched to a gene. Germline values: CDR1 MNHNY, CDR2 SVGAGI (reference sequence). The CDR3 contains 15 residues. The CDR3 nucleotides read TGTGCCAGCAGGCCCCCCGGGACAGGGACCTACGAGCAGTACTTC. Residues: CASRPPGTGTYEQYF.

The CDR3 bases are TGTGCCAGCAGCCCCCGGGAGTTCACAGATACGCAGTATTTT. It specifies CASSPREFTDTQYF. The V and J genes are TRBV3-1 (or the pseudogene TRBV3-2) and TRBJ2-3, with D tentatively TRBD2 (6 bases). V lost 4 bases and J lost 2, with 10 bases in between. This CDR3 is 14 amino acids long. The germline CDR1 and CDR2 sequences are LGHDT and YNNKEL (reference sequence).

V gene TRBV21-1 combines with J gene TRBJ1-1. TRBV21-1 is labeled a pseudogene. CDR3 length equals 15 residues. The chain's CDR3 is CASSDKREGKSEAFF. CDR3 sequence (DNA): TGTGCCAGCAGCGATAAGAGGGAGGGAAAATCTGAAGCTTTCTTT.

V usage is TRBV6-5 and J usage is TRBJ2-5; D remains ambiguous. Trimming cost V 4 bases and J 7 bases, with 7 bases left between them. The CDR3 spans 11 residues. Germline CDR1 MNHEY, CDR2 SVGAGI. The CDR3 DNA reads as TGTGCCAGCAGTTCGACGGGGACCCAGTACTTC. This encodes CASSSTGTQYF.

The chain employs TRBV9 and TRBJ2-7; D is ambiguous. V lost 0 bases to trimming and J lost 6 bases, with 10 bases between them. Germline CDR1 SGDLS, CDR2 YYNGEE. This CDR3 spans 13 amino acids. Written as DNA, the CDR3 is TGTGCCAGCAGCGTAGCTCCGTCCGGCGAGCAGTACGTC. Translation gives CASSVAPSGEQYV.